The clone carrying this T cell receptor (beta chain) has a single count. This specimen belongs to a study of T cell changes during pregnancy in multiple sclerosis. Trimming removed 1 base from V and 7 bases from J, with 9 bases in between. CDR1 is SGHNT and CDR2 is YYREEE in the germline V gene (reference sequence). The CDR3 covers 13 residues. The method was immunoSEQ multiplex PCR; TCRdb's version includes in-frame clones alone and lacks a portion of them. This sample has roughly 40,000 clones, with 91% found just once. The receptor's source is a female donor in good health, enrolled as a control in a pregnancy study. The material sequenced was CD4+ T cells from peripheral blood mononuclear cells, taken in the second trimester of pregnancy. This chain uses TRBV5-4 with TRBJ2-1, with D possibly matching TRBD2 (6 bases). CDR3 region: CASSLSGGNEQFF. The DNA for the CDR3 is TGTGCCAGCAGCTTGTCTGGGGGGAATGAGCAGTTCTTC.